These 23 T cell receptor beta chains were sequenced from one sample in a study of metastatic and nonmetastatic thyroid tumors. There were no patients who had received any treatment before thyroid surgery. TCRdb re-analyzed the PCR reads through MiXCR. This sample carries about 49,000 clones, roughly 20% of them seen once, and the ten largest clones take roughly 4%. Sequenced material: blood. The origin of the receptors is a female donor with papillary thyroid cancer or a benign thyroid nodule (not recorded which). Some clones in this sample may be carry-over from other donors' samples.

This clone was found many times. This CDR3 is CASSLAPGVGYNEQFF. The CDR3 coding sequence is TGCGCCAGCAGCTTGGCCCCAGGGGTGGGCTACAATGAGCAGTTCTTC. This chain connects TRBV5-1 to TRBJ2-1; D is possibly TRBD1 (6 bases). The germline V and J ends were trimmed by 0 bases and 3 bases, with 13 bases remaining between them. This CDR3 spans 16 amino acids. Germline V gene sequence: CDR1 SGHRS, CDR2 YFSETQ. Full variable domain (rest looked up from reference TRBV5-1 and TRBJ2-1): KAGVTQTPRYLIKTRGQQVTLSCSPISGHRSVSWYQQTPGQGLQFLFEYFSETQRNKGNFPGRFSGRQFSNSRSEMNVSTLELGDSALYLCASSLAPGVGYNEQFFGPGTRLTVL.

Many counts were recorded for this clone. The CDR3: CASSSNPGTGGNNEQFF. Here the CDR3 DNA reads TGTGCCAGCAGCAGCAACCCAGGGACAGGGGGAAACAATGAGCAGTTCTTC. The chain has TRBV28 and TRBJ2-1; TRBD1 matches at 11 bases. The CDR3 sequence is 17 residues long. V was clipped by 6 bases and J by 5 bases; unmatched bases: 12. Germline CDR1 and CDR2: MDHEN and SYDVKM.

This clone appeared a few times. Being one base from a much bigger clone, this may be a read error. The chain recombines TRBV24-1 with TRBJ2-5; TRBD1 is a possible D gene (5 bases). Trimming took 5 bases from V and 5 from J, leaving 14 bases between them. CDR1 and CDR2 (germline): KGHDR, SFDVKD. This CDR3 is 14 amino acids long. As DNA, the CDR3 is TGTGCCACCAGTGCCCAACAGGTGGCGGAGACCCAGTACTTC. Translation gives CATSAQQVAETQYF.

The chain recombines TRBV11-3 with TRBJ2-1; no definite D call. The CDR3 contains 12 residues. Trimming removed 8 bases from V and 6 bases from J, with 11 bases in between. The V gene's germline CDR1 is SGHNT and CDR2 YENEEA. CDR3 nucleotides: TGTGCCAGCGGTCGTATCGCCAATGAGCAGTTCTTC. Protein sequence: CASGRIANEQFF.

In its sample, this clone was seen many times. The chain combines TRBV6-6 with TRBJ1-2, with D uncertain. The CDR3 has 14 amino acids. The ends were cut back, 3 bases at V and 4 bases at J, with 12 bases in the middle. CDR1 and CDR2 from the germline V gene are MNHNY and SVGAGI (reference sequence). Here the CDR3 reads CASSYSRGSYGYTF. The CDR3 DNA reads TGTGCCAGCAGTTATTCCCGGGGAAGCTATGGCTACACCTTC.

This clone was recorded at least ten times. The CDR3 nucleotides are TGTGCCAGCAGCTTAGATGTTAACGGGAGAGGGTACGAGCAGTACTTC. This translates into CASSLDVNGRGYEQYF. The chain links TRBV11-2 to TRBJ2-7; weak D call: TRBD2 (6 bases). The CDR3 contains 16 residues. Germline CDR1 SGHAT, CDR2 FQNNGV. With 0 bases removed from V and 4 bases from J, the gap between germline ends came to 16 bases.

There are many counts of this clone. The chain employs TRBV7-2 and TRBJ2-7; either TRBD1 or TRBD2 may fit D (5 bases each). V lost 3 bases, J lost 5 bases, and 17 bases lay in between. Germline V gene sequence: CDR1 SGHTA, CDR2 FQGNSA. The CDR3 runs to 15 residues. The CDR3 loop is CASSFSWGNLDEQYF. The CDR3 nucleotides are TGTGCCAGCAGCTTCTCGTGGGGGAACCTTGACGAGCAGTACTTC.

Worth noting for this clone: A much larger clonotype is one base distant, so this may be a read error. V gene TRBV28 combines with J gene TRBJ2-5; possible D gene TRBD1, 6 bases. The V gene's germline CDR1 is MDHEN and CDR2 SYDVKM. This CDR3 is 14 amino acids long. With 6 bases removed from V and 7 bases from J, the gap between germline ends came to 18 bases. This chain's CDR3 is CASSYRAPLGTQYF. DNA of the CDR3: TGTGCCAGCAGCTACAGGGCCCCCCTCGGGACCCAGTACTTC.

This clone has a count of ten or more. The gene calls are TRBV7-9 and TRBJ1-1; 7 bases agree with TRBD1. The germline V gene has CDR1 SEHNR and CDR2 FQNEAQ (reference sequence). The CDR3 is 14 amino acids. V gave up 5 bases and J gave up 5 bases; unmatched junction bases: 8. Here the CDR3 DNA reads TGTGCCAGCAGCCGCCAGGGGGTCGAAACTGAAGCTTTCTTT. This encodes CASSRQGVETEAFF.

This clone was detected a few times. A much larger clone differs from this one at a single base, so this may be a read error. The V call is TRBV6-7, the J call TRBJ1-1; 8 bases are a match to TRBD1. TRBV6-7 is annotated as an ORF whose role is uncertain. The CDR3 spans 15 residues. CDR3 DNA sequence: TGTGCCCGACTAGTTGGACAGGGCGGCCACACTGAAGCTTTATTT. Encoded protein: CARLVGQGGHTEALF.

Ten or more counts support this clone. V gene TRBV15 combines with J gene TRBJ1-2; 9 bases line up with TRBD1. V lost 5 bases and J lost 7; bases outside the gene matches: 8. The CDR3 spans 14 residues. The V gene's germline CDR1 is LNHNV and CDR2 YYDKDF (reference sequence). Here the CDR3 reads CATSRGQGPGGYTF. The CDR3, as DNA: TGTGCCACCAGCCGTGGACAGGGGCCGGGTGGCTACACCTTC. The whole variable domain, remainder taken from reference TRBV15 and TRBJ1-2, is DAMVIQNPRYQVTQFGKPVTLSCSQTLNHNVMYWYQQKSSQAPKLLFHYYDKDFNNEADTPDNFQSRRPNTSFCFLDIRSPGLGDTAMYLCATSRGQGPGGYTFGSGTRLTVV.

This clone is judged medium-sized. CDR3 sequence reads: CASSLGRTSYEQYF. For the CDR3, the DNA is TGTGCCAGCAGCTTAGGCCGGACTAGTTACGAGCAGTACTTC. The genes are TRBV11-2 and TRBJ2-7, with 7 nucleotides matching TRBD2. The CDR3 consists of 14 residues. Germline V gene lookup returns CDR1 SGHAT and CDR2 FQNNGV. Unmatched junction bases numbered 4, after V lost 1 base and J lost 4 bases.

The rearrangement links TRBV27 to TRBJ2-7; a weak D match, TRBD1 (6 bases). The CDR3 is made up of 15 amino acids. V was pared by 7 bases and J by 3 bases, with 19 bases between. The germline V gene encodes CDR1 MNHEY and CDR2 SMNVEV (reference sequence). The CDR3 is CASILTCTGSYEQYF. The CDR3 coding sequence is TGTGCCAGCATTTTGACGTGTACAGGGAGCTACGAGCAGTACTTC.

Ten or more counts support this clone. V and J are TRBV20-1 and TRBJ2-1, with D possibly TRBD2 on 6 matching bases. Germline V gene lookup returns CDR1 DFQATT and CDR2 SNEGSKA (reference sequence). V was pared by 0 bases and J by 0 bases, with 18 bases between. This CDR3 has 18 residues. The DNA for the CDR3 is TGCAGTGCTAGAGAACATAATCTCGCTAGCGCCTCCTACAATGAGCAGTTCTTC. Protein sequence: CSAREHNLASASYNEQFF.

Regarding this clone: A much larger clone sits a single nucleotide away, making a read error possible. The V gene is TRBV2, the J gene TRBJ2-5; TRBD2 aligns across 10 bases. The V gene end was trimmed by 3 bases and the J gene end by 5 bases; junction bases not matched to a gene: 6. The CDR3 has 15 amino acids. Germline CDR1 and CDR2: SNHLY and FYNNEI. The chain's CDR3 is CASSDCLAGVETQYF. CDR3 DNA: TGTGCCAGCAGTGATTGTCTAGCGGGAGTGGAGACCCAGTACTTC.

This clone came up many times. The chain carries TRBV5-1 and TRBJ2-5; 7 bases agree with TRBD1. The V segment lost 4 bases and the J segment 5 bases; nucleotides outside the gene matches: 2. The CDR3 consists of 12 residues. Germline-derived CDR1 and CDR2 are SGHRS and YFSETQ. CDR3 bases: TGCGCCAGCAGCCAGGGGGACGAGACCCAGTACTTC. Encoded protein: CASSQGDETQYF.

The V and J genes are TRBV20-1 and TRBJ2-5, with D perhaps matching TRBD2 (6 bases). Per the germline V gene, CDR1 is DFQATT and CDR2 is SNEGSKA (reference sequence). V lost 1 base, J lost 4 bases, and 10 bases lay in between. This CDR3 contains 13 residues. The CDR3 loop is CSARVAVGETQYF. CDR3 in DNA: TGCAGTGCTAGAGTAGCGGTAGGAGAGACCCAGTACTTC.

This clone was recorded many times. The chain carries TRBV28 and TRBJ2-3, with a tentative D call TRBD2 (6 bases). The CDR3 spans 15 residues. The V gene's germline CDR1 is MDHEN and CDR2 SYDVKM. V was clipped by 5 bases and J by 2 bases, with 14 bases between them. The CDR3 DNA follows: TGTGCCAGCAGTCCCTCCGGCGGGAACACAGATACGCAGTATTTT. The encoded protein is CASSPSGGNTDTQYF.

This clone was recorded many times. The chain is built from TRBV5-1 and TRBJ2-7, with D perhaps TRBD2 (7 bases). The length of the CDR3 is 15 residues. Germline loops: CDR1 SGHRS, CDR2 YFSETQ. V lost 5 bases to trimming and J lost 0 bases, with 15 bases between them. This CDR3 is CASRGGAGLSYEQYF. CDR3 DNA sequence: TGCGCCAGCAGGGGGGGGGCGGGACTCTCCTACGAGCAGTACTTC.

This clone has a handful of counts. With a much larger clone just one base away, this may be a read error. The chain is built from TRBV6-1 and TRBJ2-3; the match to TRBD2 covers 7 bases. The germline gives CDR1 MNHNS, CDR2 SASEGT. The CDR3 loop spans 15 amino acids. J lost 4 bases, V lost 7 bases, and 11 bases had no gene match. CDR3 bases: TGTGCCAGCATTAGGCCGGGACGGGGGGCAGATACGCAGTATTTT. It translates to CASIRPGRGADTQYF.

This clone was recorded many times. The rearrangement joins TRBV19 to TRBJ2-1; the match to TRBD2 covers 7 bases. Germline V gene data show CDR1 as LNHDA and CDR2 as SQIVND (reference sequence). The V and J ends lost 3 bases and 0 bases, in that order; junction bases with no gene match: 8. The CDR3 is made up of 17 amino acids. The CDR3 region is CASSMLAAGASYNEQFF. In DNA, the CDR3 is TGTGCCAGTAGTATGTTGGCTGCGGGAGCCTCCTACAATGAGCAGTTCTTC.

There are many counts of this clone. The chain recombines TRBV6-1 with TRBJ1-5; possibly TRBD1 for D (6 bases). V was pared by 0 bases and J by 8 bases, with 11 bases between. Germline CDR1 is MNHNS and CDR2 is SASEGT. The CDR3 has 14 residues. The DNA for the CDR3 is TGTGCCAGCAGTGAAGCTCTCCCAGGGGAGCCCCAGCATTTT. Protein product: CASSEALPGEPQHF.

This clone was counted ten times or more. This chain joins TRBV5-1 and TRBJ2-6; the D is unclear. The V gene's germline CDR1 is SGHRS and CDR2 YFSETQ. V was shortened by 0 bases and J by 4 bases, with 5 bases between the two germline ends. The CDR3 runs 14 residues. The CDR3 nucleotides are TGCGCCAGCAGCTTGGATCCCGGGGCCAACGTCCTGACTTTC. Protein sequence: CASSLDPGANVLTF.